These 19 T cell receptor beta chains were sequenced from one sample in a study of human T cells and chemical hapten exposure (dated by TCRdb to the early 2020s). To prepare the library, RACE was applied. Sequencing took place on a NextSeq 500. Using fastp at Q25 and MiXCR, TCRdb reprocessed the public reads and kept productive beta chains. Identical CDR3 proteins give one entry, which carries the most common genes and DNA. The sample contains over 130,000 distinct CDR3 sequences, about 12% of them found a single time. The ten largest clones capture roughly 1.4% of the sample. The time point label on this specimen signifies: patch test 2, 6 weeks after DPC sensitization. The label giving this sample's treatment or condition can be read as: therapeutic diphenylcyclopropenone sensitization with weekly scalp DPC. Sequenced here: whole blood, sampled in connection with sensitization to the hapten diphenylcyclopropenone (DPC). These receptors originate from a woman between 45 and 60 years old with alopecia areata. Some clones in this sample may be carry-over from other donors' samples.

The V gene is TRBV7-9, the J gene TRBJ1-3, with D possibly matching TRBD1 (5 bases). This CDR3 is 16 amino acids long. Germline V gene data show CDR1 as SEHNR and CDR2 as FQNEAQ (reference sequence). Trimming removed 4 bases from V and 0 bases from J, with 13 bases in between. For the CDR3, the DNA is TGTGCCAGCAGCTCCCCGGGACTGAGCTCTGGAAACACCATATATTTT. Translating gives CASSSPGLSSGNTIYF.

This clonotype was recorded at least ten times. The rearrangement joins TRBV30 to TRBJ1-4; tentative D call: TRBD1 (6 bases). Germline CDR1 is GTSNPN and CDR2 is SVGIG (reference sequence). Between the trimmed V and J ends, which lost 2 bases and 8 bases, there was a span of 12 bases. The CDR3 extends over 13 amino acids. The CDR3 protein is CAWSYRVGEKLFF. In DNA form, the CDR3 reads TGTGCCTGGAGTTACAGGGTAGGGGAAAAACTGTTTTTT.

This clonotype was seen repeatedly, ten times or more. The rearrangement joins TRBV20-1 to TRBJ1-5; TRBD1 agrees at 8 bases. Unmatched junction bases numbered 1, after V lost 4 bases and J lost 2 bases. Per the germline V gene, CDR1 is DFQATT and CDR2 is SNEGSKA (reference sequence). There are 13 residues in the CDR3. CDR3 sequence reads: CSATGGGNQPQHF. The CDR3 DNA sequence: TGCAGTGCTACAGGGGGCGGCAATCAGCCCCAGCATTTT.

Details on this clonotype: One end of the junction fails to match germline, which may point to a read error. The rearrangement uses TRBV4-1 and TRBJ2-2; 11 bases are shared with TRBD2. Germline loops: CDR1 MGHRA, CDR2 YSYEKL. The CDR3 consists of 16 residues. In nucleotides, the CDR3 is TGCGCCAGCAGCCACGCAGGGACTAGCGGCATCGGGGAGGTGTTTTTT. Translating it yields CASSHAGTSGIGEVFF.

This clonotype has only a few counts. The CDR3 region has the DNA TGTGCCAGCAGCTTCCGAGGACGGCGGGAGGGCCAAGAGACCCAGTACTTC. Translation gives CASSFRGRREGQETQYF. This chain links TRBV7-8 with TRBJ2-5; 9 bases line up with TRBD2. V dropped 3 bases and J dropped 1; count of bases not matched to a gene: 9. CDR3 length: 17 amino acids. Germline assignment: CDR1 SGHVS and CDR2 FQNEAQ.

This clonotype appeared many times. J is TRBJ2-5 and V is TRBV7-8, with 7 bases fitting TRBD2. The CDR3 totals 17 residues. Germline assignment: CDR1 SGHVS and CDR2 FQNEAQ. V lost 1 base and J lost 4; bases outside the gene matches: 12. CDR3 residues: CASSLGLAISGPETQYF. The CDR3 DNA sequence: TGTGCCAGCAGCTTAGGGTTAGCGATTAGCGGGCCAGAGACCCAGTACTTC. The variable domain in full, completed from reference TRBV7-8 and TRBJ2-5, reads GAGVSQSPRYKVAKRGQDVALRCDPISGHVSLFWYQQALGQGPEFLTYFQNEAQLDKSGLPSDRFFAERPEGSVSTLKIQRTQQEDSAVYLCASSLGLAISGPETQYFGPGTRLLVL.

In its sample, this clonotype was seen a few times. The rearrangement uses TRBV15 and TRBJ1-1; D call uncertain. The CDR3 sequence is 13 residues long. The V end lost 0 bases, the J end lost 6 bases, and 8 bases lay between the germline ends. The germline V gene encodes CDR1 LNHNV and CDR2 YYDKDF (reference sequence). The CDR3: CATSRDLAAEAFF. In DNA, the CDR3 is TGTGCCACCAGCAGAGATCTGGCGGCTGAAGCTTTCTTT.

This clonotype was counted many times. The V gene is TRBV14, the J gene TRBJ2-7; no clear D. CDR1 is SGHDN, CDR2 FVKESK, per germline. V shed 1 base and J shed 6 bases, with 10 bases lying between them. This CDR3 is built from 13 residues. CDR3 in amino acids: CASSQGKPLEQYF. The CDR3 DNA sequence: TGTGCCAGCAGCCAAGGAAAGCCCCTCGAGCAGTACTTC.

This clonotype was detected a few times. This sequence joins TRBV20-1 and TRBJ2-7; D possibly matches TRBD1 or TRBD2 (5 bases each). CDR1 is DFQATT and CDR2 is SNEGSKA in the germline V gene (reference sequence). V was pared by 5 bases and J by 2 bases, with 13 bases between. The CDR3 covers 13 residues. CDR3 sequence reads: CSAFRDRAYEQYF. The CDR3 bases are TGCAGTGCTTTCCGGGACCGTGCCTACGAGCAGTACTTC.

This clonotype appeared many times. The chain employs TRBV7-3 and TRBJ1-2, with D perhaps TRBD1 (6 bases). Between the trimmed V and J ends, which lost 6 bases and 1 base, there was a span of 9 bases. The CDR3 extends over 13 amino acids. Germline values: CDR1 SGHTA, CDR2 FQGTGA. Here the CDR3 DNA reads TGTGCCAGCAGTCAGGACAGTAACTATGGCTACACCTTC. Its protein is CASSQDSNYGYTF.

The chain couples TRBV29-1 to TRBJ2-3, with TRBD2 matching over 8 bases. The CDR3 consists of 13 residues. Germline trimming cut 5 bases from V and 3 bases from J; bases unmatched to any gene: 4. CDR1 and CDR2 (germline): SQVTM, ANQGSEA. Here the CDR3 DNA reads TGCAGCGTTCGGGGGGGCTCAACAGATACGCAGTATTTT. As protein: CSVRGGSTDTQYF.

V is TRBV12-3 or TRBV12-4 and J is TRBJ1-2; no clear D. The ends were cut back, 8 bases at V and 8 bases at J, with 15 bases in the middle. This CDR3 has 12 amino acids. CDR3 in amino acids: CASRGSPEGYTF. In DNA, the CDR3 is TGTGCCAGCCGAGGCTCCCCGGAGGGCTACACCTTC.

The chain recombines TRBV29-1 with TRBJ2-7; a weak D match, TRBD1 (6 bases). This CDR3 comprises 14 residues. Trimming removed 0 bases at V and 2 bases at J, with 11 bases between. Germline V CDR1 and CDR2: SQVTM, ANQGSEA. The CDR3 region is CSVEDREGAYEQYF. The DNA for the CDR3 is TGCAGCGTTGAAGACCGAGAGGGGGCCTACGAGCAGTACTTC.

V and J are TRBV2 and TRBJ2-7, with D uncertain. The CDR3 is 11 residues long. The V end lost 4 bases, the J end lost 3 bases, and 4 bases lay between the germline ends. Looked up from germline, CDR1 is SNHLY and CDR2 is FYNNEI. The CDR3 sequence is CASSGFYEQYF. The CDR3, as DNA: TGTGCCAGCAGTGGGTTCTACGAGCAGTACTTC. Variable domain in full (rest from reference TRBV2 and TRBJ2-7): EPEVTQTPSHQVTQMGQEVILRCVPISNHLYFYWYRQILGQKVEFLVSFYNNEISEKSEIFDDQFSVERPDGSNFTLKIRSTKLEDSAMYFCASSGFYEQYFGPGTRLTVT.

The sample holds a few counts of this clonotype. The chain links TRBV7-9 to TRBJ2-5, with D unresolved. CDR3 length equals 16 residues. V was pared by 5 bases and J by 1 base, with 17 bases between. Germline V gene data show CDR1 as SEHNR and CDR2 as FQNEAQ (reference sequence). CDR3 DNA: TGTGCCAGCAGCCGCCTCCCCCAATCAGTCCAAGAGACCCAGTACTTC. Protein sequence: CASSRLPQSVQETQYF.

The chain combines TRBV5-1 with TRBJ2-7, with D perhaps being TRBD1 or TRBD2 (5 bases each). This CDR3 spans 14 amino acids. Germline V gene lookup returns CDR1 SGHRS and CDR2 YFSETQ. V was shortened by 4 bases and J by 5 bases, with 16 bases between the two germline ends. CDR3 in amino acids: CASSQFPRGDEQYF. CDR3 nucleotides: TGCGCCAGCAGCCAATTCCCACGGGGCGACGAGCAGTACTTC.

This rearrangement joins TRBV27 to TRBJ2-5; 13 bases are a match to TRBD2. After removal of 6 bases from V and 2 bases from J, the junction contained 3 bases not matched to a gene. Germline values: CDR1 MNHEY, CDR2 SMNVEV (reference sequence). This CDR3 contains 15 residues. The DNA for the CDR3 is TGTGCCAGCAGCCTGACTAGCGGGGGGCAAGAGACCCAGTACTTC. This encodes CASSLTSGGQETQYF.

The chain has TRBV14 and TRBJ2-1, with a weak D call TRBD2 (7 bases). The germline gives CDR1 SGHDN, CDR2 FVKESK. V was shortened by 8 bases and J by 3 bases, with 17 bases between the two germline ends. This CDR3 comprises 15 residues. This CDR3 is CASAGGRVSYNEQFF. CDR3 DNA sequence: TGTGCCAGCGCCGGGGGGCGGGTGAGCTACAATGAGCAGTTCTTC.

This clonotype was found a few times. The chain joins TRBV20-1 to TRBJ2-1; 9 positions match TRBD2. V lost 6 bases and J lost 2; bases outside the gene matches: 5. The CDR3 spans 14 residues. The germline V gene encodes CDR1 DFQATT and CDR2 SNEGSKA (reference sequence). This CDR3 is CSAVRTSAYNEQFF. The CDR3 DNA follows: TGCAGTGCGGTGAGGACTAGCGCCTACAATGAGCAGTTCTTC.